Sequencing of this T cell receptor (beta chain) was carried out in a study of blood T cells in healthy people across ages (dated by TCRdb to about 2015). Regarding the research as a whole: In model experiments, template switching captured roughly one uniquely barcoded TCR beta cDNA molecule for every two T cells. Using the same blood draw, the study looked at two additional independent replicas of 1 million unique cDNA reads for two donors, one aged 18 to 30 and the other aged 80 or older. To avoid experimental bias, donors of different ages were distributed randomly across sequencing lanes. Using deep sequencing normalized with unique cDNA molecular identifiers, the study measured how TCR beta repertoire diversity changes with age. The donors were split into four age groups: young (average approximately 16 years), middle-aged (roughly 40), aged (roughly 60) and long-lived (approximately 80). Results the study describes overall, beyond this receptor: Because profiling used bulk unsorted PBMCs, naive and antigen-experienced compartments could not be compared conclusively. Estimates of total diversity based on one million sequenced T cells were regarded as lower bounds and as underestimates. The CMV infection status of donors was not known, potentially confounding age-related changes in expanded clonotypes. Compared with the aged group, more naive CD4+ T cells, fewer expanded clones and increased TCR diversity were shown by the long-lived group, suggesting age selection. As age increased, observed TCR beta diversity per million T cells dropped in a roughly linear way, and a significant reduction was already evident by age 40. The percentage of naive T cells measured by flow cytometry correlated strongly with observed TCR beta diversity.

This clonotype has just a few counts. Its antigen specificity is not known. No base qualities exist here, and no much larger clone lies one base off it. To prepare the library, 5' RACE was applied. The instrument was an Illumina HiSeq 2500. A second PCR of about 6 to 12 cycles was run with a J-beta primer mix and a sample-barcoded 5' primer. A template-switch 5' adaptor carrying 12 random nucleotides introduced a unique molecular identifier onto each TCR beta cDNA molecule. At least 2.5 million CDR3-containing paired-end reads were obtained from each sample. First-strand cDNA synthesis was performed from all RNA using the Mint cDNA synthesis kit, with priming by a TRBC-specific oligonucleotide. After uracil-DNA glycosylase treatment, a first 18-cycle PCR used universal primers M1SS and BC2_uni_R on all cDNA. For the original study's pipeline: For normalization, 1 million high-quality reads, each with a distinct molecular identifier, were randomly selected from each sample. Instead of being binned into consensus sequences, reads with shared molecular identifiers were discarded. CDR3 identification, clonotype clustering and error correction used MiTCR with a Q25 quality threshold and the strictest error-elimination algorithm. A nonparametric unseen species model with Euler transformation was used to estimate lower-bound total TCR beta diversity. In-frame beta chains were kept once TCRdb had trimmed the public reads at Q25 with fastp and called clones with MiXCR. Identical CDR3 protein sequences are pooled into one entry, listed with their most common genes and DNA. TCRdb's processing, not the authors' own work, is the source of the V and J calls. The sample data list approximately 670,000 distinct CDR3 sequences, and less than 45% of these were observed just once. Jointly, the top ten make up about 30% of the sample.

The roughly 39 donors, aged roughly 6 to 95 years, were systemically healthy Caucasian individuals from Russia. Approximately 10 milliliters of peripheral blood were collected from each donor into EDTA-treated Vacutainer tubes. Ficoll-Paque density-gradient centrifugation was used to isolate PBMCs, with at least 7 million obtained per sample. Trizol reagent was used to extract total RNA from the PBMCs, yielding at least 6 micrograms per sample. For every donor, an aliquot of PBMCs went through flow cytometry to measure the percentages of naive CD45RAhigh/CD27high T cells. Unmatched junction bases come to 7, with V trimmed by 6 bases and J by 4 bases. Its CDR3 holds 15 amino acids, cysteine through phenylalanine. The sequence is cut down to CDR3 DNA, 45 bases in frame from base 1.

The sequence is built from TRBV12-3 or TRBV12-4 and TRBJ2-3; TRBD2 fits 10 bases in the junction. This clonotype originated in a man aged 80 or over in good health. The sequenced sample consisted of blood. In nucleotide form, the sequence is TGTGCCAGCAGACTTAGCGGGGGGCGGCCAGATACGCAGTATTTT. The translation is CASRLSGGRPDTQYF.